This T cell receptor (beta chain) comes out of a study of T cells in women clearing cervical HPV infection. Study in general: Donors had HPV16-related CIN3 or worse; 2 had invasive cancer. Blood came at first lesion visit for cases, post-clearance for controls.

Remarks on this clone: The read ends 3 residues early relative to the CDR3; the germline J gene fills the gap.

This CDR3 has 15 amino acids. Germline V gene sequence: CDR1 LGHNA, CDR2 YNFKEQ. V dropped 1 base and J dropped 2 bases, with 10 bases sitting between them. Assay: immunoSEQ multiplex PCR; the TCRdb copy retains only in-frame clones and omits some. The listing records over 30,000 clones. The origin of this receptor is a woman between 18 and 70 years old with a cervical HPV16 infection that either progressed to CIN3+ or cleared (not recorded which). Sequencing was carried out using blood buffy coat. This chain joins TRBV4-2 and TRBJ2-3; no definite D call. CDR3 bases read: TGTGCCAGCAGCCAAGCTGGTTCAGTCACAGATACG. Protein product: CASSQAGSVTDT. Given in full, the CDR3 is CASSQAGSVTDTQYF.